The 5 T cell receptor beta chains in this list originate from one sample, sequenced in a study of molecular identifiers for immune sequencing clone quantification listed by TCRdb under 2018. Library preparation was by PCR. Sequencing relied on a NextSeq 500. The public reads were quality trimmed at Q25 with fastp and then assembled into clones with MiXCR by TCRdb, keeping productive beta chains. Merged by CDR3 protein, the rows form single entries marked with the most common genes and DNA. In all, the sample holds fewer than 350,000 distinct CDR3 sequences, and roughly 24% of those were seen once. The ten largest account for about 0.7% of the sample. Sequenced sample: naive CD8+ T cells from blood, with Jurkat cell RNA spiked in. Taken with the paper, the label for cell subset or site translates to: FACS-sorted CD8+CD4-CCR7+CD45RA+ naive T cells. All receptors come from a human donor in good health. Some libraries in this study had Jurkat cell RNA spiked in.

This clonotype was found many times. The V and J genes are TRBV5-1 and TRBJ1-1; 9 bases fit TRBD1. CDR3 size: 13 residues. Germline V gene sequence: CDR1 SGHRS, CDR2 YFSETQ. V shed 3 bases and J 7 bases; nucleotides not matched to a gene: 4. The DNA for the CDR3 is TGCGCCAGCAGCTGGGGACAGGGTGGTGAAGCTTTCTTT. Its protein is CASSWGQGGEAFF.

In its sample, this clonotype was seen many times. This CDR3 is CASSPETGASTDTQYF. The DNA of the CDR3 is TGTGCCAGCAGCCCCGAGACGGGCGCTAGCACAGATACGCAGTATTTT. This chain connects TRBV13 to TRBJ2-3; D is uncertain. Trimming stripped 5 bases from V and 0 bases from J, with 15 bases between. The germline V gene encodes CDR1 PRHDT and CDR2 FYEKMQ (reference sequence). This CDR3 is 16 amino acids long.

For this clonotype: A much larger clonotype is one base distant, so this may be a read error. The chain combines TRBV6-1 with TRBJ2-3; 8 positions match TRBD2. V gave up 3 bases and J gave up 7 bases; unmatched junction bases: 9. The CDR3 extends over 15 amino acids. Germline CDR1 and CDR2: MNHNS and SASEGT. The CDR3 reads CASSDSAGGQYTQYF. The CDR3 bases are TGTGCCAGCAGTGACAGCGCGGGGGGTCAATATACGCAGTATTTT.

This clonotype was counted only a few times. This chain joins TRBV20-1 and TRBJ2-3; 10 bases align to TRBD2. This CDR3 is 17 amino acids long. Germline V gene data show CDR1 as DFQATT and CDR2 as SNEGSKA (reference sequence). Trimming removed 5 bases from V and 4 bases from J; junction bases left unmatched: 15. CDR3 region: CSASPTASGRVADTQYF. In DNA, the CDR3 is TGCAGTGCTTCCCCTACCGCTAGCGGGAGAGTCGCAGATACGCAGTATTTT.

This clonotype showed up many times. V usage is TRBV6-5 and J usage is TRBJ2-3, with D unclear. The length of the CDR3 is 14 residues. CDR1 MNHEY and CDR2 SVGAGI come from the germline V gene. V was clipped by 3 bases and J by 4 bases, with 11 bases between them. CDR3: CASSYEPSADTQYF. The CDR3 DNA reads TGTGCCAGCAGTTATGAGCCCTCCGCAGATACGCAGTATTTT.